This T cell receptor beta chain was retrieved from a study of shared T cell receptors in the human thymus. Generated by immunoSEQ multiplex PCR, the TCRdb table keeps only in-frame clones and is missing some. The sample consists of about 380,000 clones, over 90% of them appearing once. The germline V gene has CDR1 SGHDT and CDR2 YYEEEE. Trimming at V came to 4 bases and at J to 0 bases, leaving 10 bases not matched to a gene. The CDR3 consists of 17 residues. Specimen: thymocytes. The chain uses TRBV5-6 and TRBJ2-1, with TRBD2 matching 7 bases. The sequence derives from a human donor. CDR3 coding DNA: TGTGCCAGCAGCCACATACTAGCGTCCGGCTCCTACAATGAGCAGTTCTTC. Translated: CASSHILASGSYNEQFF.